This record concerns one T cell receptor beta chain sequence. Its antigen is still unknown. Base-call qualities are not available, and no considerably larger clone is one nucleotide away. This sample is part of a study of chemoradiotherapy in HPV16-positive cancers (dated by TCRdb to 2022 to 2024). For the wider study: Functional T-cell assays on cells from a couple of HPV16-positive patients defined candidate HPV-specific T-cell clones and common TCR motifs. The study asked whether T-cell immunity to the HPV oncoproteins E6 and E7 changes during chemoradiotherapy and whether this immunity affects survival. The candidate HPV-specific TCRs and motifs were then tracked in TCR repertoires from over 80 patients with HPV-related cancers.

Repertoires were sampled repeatedly over the course of chemoradiotherapy, so clonal expansion could be followed in the tumor microenvironment. Study-wide findings and limitations: Expansion of candidate HPV-specific clones and E7-related TCR motifs was observed in the tumor microenvironment during treatment, whereas no such expansion was observed for non-HPV-specific T cells. The functional definition of HPV-specific T cells was derived from only two HPV16-positive patients, and the survival association was reported for HPV16-positive patients. In HPV16-positive patients, expansion of HPV-responsive T cells during chemoradiotherapy was associated with improved recurrence-free survival.

The CDR3 runs 12 amino acids, cysteine and phenylalanine included. Of all the DNA, just the CDR3 is kept, 36 bases in frame from base 1. Via the germline V gene (reference sequence), CDR1 is SGHKS and CDR2 YYEKEE. V is shortened by 0 bases, J by 13 bases, and the region joining them spans 8 bases. Libraries were made using the immunoSEQ multiplex PCR assay. TCRdb limited this immuneACCESS table to in-frame rearrangements with V and J called. A share of clones is missing; checked studies link under half to unresolved V genes, and the rest is unexplained. Within this sample are 9,500 to 15,000 clones, with approximately 85% of them counted one time only. The leading ten clones occupy approximately 1% of the sample.

This chain joins TRBV5-5 to TRBJ1-6; too little of a D gene remains to name it. The receptor was isolated from a human donor with HPV-associated anogenital cancer. Sample acquisition took place from a patient who underwent chemoradiotherapy. CDR3 sequence: CASSLVGGPLHF. At the DNA level, the sequence is TGTGCCAGCAGCTTGGTAGGCGGGCCCCTCCACTTT.